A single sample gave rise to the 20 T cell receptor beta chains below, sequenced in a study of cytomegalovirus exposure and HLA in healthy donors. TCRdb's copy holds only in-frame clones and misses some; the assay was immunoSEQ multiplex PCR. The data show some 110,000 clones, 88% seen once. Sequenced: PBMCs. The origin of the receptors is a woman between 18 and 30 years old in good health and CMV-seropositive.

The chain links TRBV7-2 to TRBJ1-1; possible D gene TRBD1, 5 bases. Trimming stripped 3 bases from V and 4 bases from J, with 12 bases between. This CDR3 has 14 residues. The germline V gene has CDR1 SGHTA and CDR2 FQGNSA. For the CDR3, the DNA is TGTGCCAGCAGCTTTATTGGGGCTGGCACTGAAGCTTTCTTT. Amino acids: CASSFIGAGTEAFF.

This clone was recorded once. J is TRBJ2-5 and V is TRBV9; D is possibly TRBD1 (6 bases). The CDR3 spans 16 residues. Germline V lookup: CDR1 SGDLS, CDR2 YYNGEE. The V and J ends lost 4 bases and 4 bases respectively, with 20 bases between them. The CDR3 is CASSPNRAWVAETQYF. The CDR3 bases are TGTGCCAGCAGCCCCAACAGGGCATGGGTTGCAGAGACCCAGTACTTC.

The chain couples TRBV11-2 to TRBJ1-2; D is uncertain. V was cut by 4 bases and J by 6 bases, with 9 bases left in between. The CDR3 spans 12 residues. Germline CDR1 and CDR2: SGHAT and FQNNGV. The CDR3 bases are TGTGCCAGCAGCTCTATGCGGGATGGCTACACCTTC. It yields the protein CASSSMRDGYTF.

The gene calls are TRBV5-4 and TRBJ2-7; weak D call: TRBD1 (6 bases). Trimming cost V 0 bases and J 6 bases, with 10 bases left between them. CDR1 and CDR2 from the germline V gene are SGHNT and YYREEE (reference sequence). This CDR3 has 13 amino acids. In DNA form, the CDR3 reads TGTGCCAGCAGCTTGGGACAGGCTCGCGAGCAGTACTTC. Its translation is CASSLGQAREQYF.

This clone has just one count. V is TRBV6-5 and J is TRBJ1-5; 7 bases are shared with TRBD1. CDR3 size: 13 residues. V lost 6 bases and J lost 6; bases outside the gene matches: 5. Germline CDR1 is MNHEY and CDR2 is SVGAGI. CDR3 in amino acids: CASSPQGGQPQHF. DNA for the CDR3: TGTGCCAGCAGCCCCCAGGGGGGTCAGCCCCAGCATTTT.

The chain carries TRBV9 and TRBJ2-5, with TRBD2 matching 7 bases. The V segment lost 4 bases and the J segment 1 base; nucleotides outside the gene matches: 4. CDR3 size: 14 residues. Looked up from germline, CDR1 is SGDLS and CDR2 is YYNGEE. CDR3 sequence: CASSPGGIQETQYF. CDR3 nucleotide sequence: TGTGCCAGCAGCCCCGGGGGGATCCAAGAGACCCAGTACTTC.

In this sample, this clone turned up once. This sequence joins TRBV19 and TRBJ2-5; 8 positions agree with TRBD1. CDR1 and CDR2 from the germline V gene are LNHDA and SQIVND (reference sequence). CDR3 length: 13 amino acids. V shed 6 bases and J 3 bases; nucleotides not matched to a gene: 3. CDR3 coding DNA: TGTGCCAGTAGGGGACAGGAGGAAGAGACCCAGTACTTC. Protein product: CASRGQEEETQYF.

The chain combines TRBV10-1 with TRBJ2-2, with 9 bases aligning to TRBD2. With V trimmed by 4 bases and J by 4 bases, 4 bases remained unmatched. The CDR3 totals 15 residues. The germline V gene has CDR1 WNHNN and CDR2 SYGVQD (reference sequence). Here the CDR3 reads CASSAAGGSTGELFF. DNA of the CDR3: TGCGCCAGCAGTGCTGCGGGGGGGTCCACCGGGGAGCTGTTTTTT.

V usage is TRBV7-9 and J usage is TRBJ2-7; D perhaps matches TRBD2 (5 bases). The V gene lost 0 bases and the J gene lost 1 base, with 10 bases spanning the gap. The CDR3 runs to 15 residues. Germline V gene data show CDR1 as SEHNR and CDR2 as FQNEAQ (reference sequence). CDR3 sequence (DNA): TGTGCCAGCAGCTTAGCGCAAAGAGGGTCCTACGAGCAGTACTTC. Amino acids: CASSLAQRGSYEQYF.

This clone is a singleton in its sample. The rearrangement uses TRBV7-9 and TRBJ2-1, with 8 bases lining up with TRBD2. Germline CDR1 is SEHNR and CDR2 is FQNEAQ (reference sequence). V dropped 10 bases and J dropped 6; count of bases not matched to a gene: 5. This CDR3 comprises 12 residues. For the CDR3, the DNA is TGTGCCACGGGGGGGGCGTTCAATGAGCAGTTCTTC. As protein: CATGGAFNEQFF.

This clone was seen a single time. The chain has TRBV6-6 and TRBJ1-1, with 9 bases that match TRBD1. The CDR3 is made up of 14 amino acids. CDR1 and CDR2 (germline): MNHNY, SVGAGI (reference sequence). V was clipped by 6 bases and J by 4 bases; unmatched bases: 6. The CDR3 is CASSPTGGVTEAFF. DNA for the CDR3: TGTGCCAGCAGCCCGACAGGGGGGGTCACTGAAGCTTTCTTT.

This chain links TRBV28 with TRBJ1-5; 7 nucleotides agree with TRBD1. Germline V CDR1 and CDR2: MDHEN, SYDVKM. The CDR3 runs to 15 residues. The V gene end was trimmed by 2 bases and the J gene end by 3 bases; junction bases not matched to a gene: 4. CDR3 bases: TGTGCCAGCAGTTTAAGGACAGGCAACAATCAGCCCCAGCATTTT. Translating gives CASSLRTGNNQPQHF.

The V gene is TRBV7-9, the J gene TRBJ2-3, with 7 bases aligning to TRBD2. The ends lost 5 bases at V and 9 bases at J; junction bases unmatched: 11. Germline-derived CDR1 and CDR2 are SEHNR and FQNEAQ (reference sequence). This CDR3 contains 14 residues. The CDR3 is CASSPTSIPITQYF. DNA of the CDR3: TGTGCCAGCAGCCCGACTAGCATCCCCATCACGCAGTATTTT.

The CDR3 region has the DNA TGTGCCAGCAGTAGACAGGGTGGAACTAATGAAAAACTGTTTTTT. Translation: CASSRQGGTNEKLFF. This chain connects TRBV28 to TRBJ1-4; 7 bases map to TRBD1. Trimming cost V 5 bases and J 1 base; bases outside gene matches: 4. Looked up from germline, CDR1 is MDHEN and CDR2 is SYDVKM. The CDR3 runs to 15 residues.

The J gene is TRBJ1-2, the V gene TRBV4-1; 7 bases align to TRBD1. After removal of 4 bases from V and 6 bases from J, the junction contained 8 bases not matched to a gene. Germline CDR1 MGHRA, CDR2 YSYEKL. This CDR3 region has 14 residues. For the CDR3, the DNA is TGCGCCAGCAGCCTTCCGGGGACAGCGGATGGCTACACCTTC. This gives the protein CASSLPGTADGYTF.

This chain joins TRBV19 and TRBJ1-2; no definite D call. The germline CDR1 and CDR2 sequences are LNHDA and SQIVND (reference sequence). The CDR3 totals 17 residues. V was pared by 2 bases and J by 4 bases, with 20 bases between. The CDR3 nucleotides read TGTGCCAGTAGTATAAGAGGAGCGGGGATCCGGGCCTATGGCTACACCTTC. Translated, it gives CASSIRGAGIRAYGYTF.

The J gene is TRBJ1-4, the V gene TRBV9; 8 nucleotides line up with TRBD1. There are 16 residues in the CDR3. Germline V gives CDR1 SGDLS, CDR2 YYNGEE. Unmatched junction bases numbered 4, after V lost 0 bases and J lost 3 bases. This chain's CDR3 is CASSVAGGVSNEKLFF. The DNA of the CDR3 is TGTGCCAGCAGCGTAGCAGGGGGCGTATCTAATGAAAAACTGTTTTTT.

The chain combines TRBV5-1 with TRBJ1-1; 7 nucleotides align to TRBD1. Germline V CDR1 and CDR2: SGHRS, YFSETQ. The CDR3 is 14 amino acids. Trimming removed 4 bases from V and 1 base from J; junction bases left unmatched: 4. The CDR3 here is CASSTGTENTEAFF. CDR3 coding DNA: TGCGCCAGCAGCACGGGGACAGAGAACACTGAAGCTTTCTTT. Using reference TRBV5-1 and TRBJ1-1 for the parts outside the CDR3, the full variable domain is KAGVTQTPRYLIKTRGQQVTLSCSPISGHRSVSWYQQTPGQGLQFLFEYFSETQRNKGNFPGRFSGRQFSNSRSEMNVSTLELGDSALYLCASSTGTENTEAFFGQGTRLTVV.

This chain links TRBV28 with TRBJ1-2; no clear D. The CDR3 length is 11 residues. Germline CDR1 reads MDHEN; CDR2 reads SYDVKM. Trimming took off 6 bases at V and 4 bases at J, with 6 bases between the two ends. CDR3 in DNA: TGTGCCAGCAGCGAGGGCTATGGCTACACCTTC. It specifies CASSEGYGYTF.

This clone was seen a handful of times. The CDR3 DNA reads TGTGCCAGCAGCCTCGGTCAGACAGGGCGGTCCGAGCAGTACTTC. Translating gives CASSLGQTGRSEQYF. The genes are TRBV5-4 and TRBJ2-7, with 7 bases that match TRBD1. Looked up from germline, CDR1 is SGHNT and CDR2 is YYREEE (reference sequence). CDR3 length: 15 residues. After removal of 4 bases from V and 6 bases from J, the junction contained 13 bases not matched to a gene. Variable domain in full (rest from reference TRBV5-4 and TRBJ2-7): ETGVTQSPTHLIKTRGQQVTLRCSSQSGHNTVSWYQQALGQGPQFIFQYYREEENGRGNFPPRFSGLQFPNYSSELNVNALELDDSALYLCASSLGQTGRSEQYFGPGTRLTVT.